This TCR beta chain was sequenced for a study of OX40 agonist ivuxolimab in advanced cancers. Overall study context: Patients took ivuxolimab, an agonistic anti-OX40 (CD134) antibody. From roughly 20 to 79 years was the age range, with a mean of about 56 years, and about 83% were male. Patients got intravenous ivuxolimab at 0.01 to 10 mg/kg every 2 weeks. The study's findings and limits: Expanded peripheral T cells had an undetermined antigen specificity.

The V gene end was trimmed by 0 bases and the J gene end by 11 bases; junction bases not matched to a gene: 4. The CDR3 consists of 13 residues. The germline V gene has CDR1 SGHAT and CDR2 FQNNGV. Only in-frame clones appear in the TCRdb table, and some are missing; sequencing was by immunoSEQ multiplex PCR. The sample includes 50,000 to 55,000 clones, over 75% of them seen just once. Points on this clone: Its antigen is not known.

Sample: CD4+ or CD8+ T cells sorted from blood, taken in a trial of the OX40 agonist ivuxolimab. This clonotype originated in an adult with an advanced solid tumor such as melanoma, head and neck, liver or kidney cancer. The V call is TRBV11-2, the J call TRBJ2-3, with 8 bases identical to TRBD2. CDR3 nucleotide sequence: TGTGCCAGCAGCTTAGATGGCCTAGCGGGGCAGTATTTT. Protein sequence: CASSLDGLAGQYF.